This T cell receptor (beta chain) was recorded in a study of blood T cell repertoires in COVID-19. For the study at large: In each case, the material was cDNA or gDNA derived from T cells, B-cell-depleted T cells, or PBMCs.

In the authors' methods: Reference gene primer amplification yielded estimated nucleated cell counts. Measured with immunoSEQ multiplex PCR; TCRdb has only the in-frame clones, and not every one. V and J calls and clone size are given by that table; D and trimming were obtained from the DNA. The sample contains 260,000 or so clones, 88% of which appear only once. With 5 bases removed from V and 5 bases from J, the gap between germline ends came to 12 bases. The CDR3 has 13 amino acids. The sequence derives from a human donor in a cohort sampled during active COVID-19. The chain is built from TRBV12-3 or TRBV12-4 and TRBJ1-2; D is uncertain. Sequencing input: peripheral blood. This CDR3 is CASSNLLGYGYTF. The CDR3 DNA is TGTGCCAGCAGTAACCTCCTAGGATATGGCTACACCTTC.